What follows is one T cell receptor (beta chain) and its context. Its antigen is unknown. Vbeta (60) and Jbeta (13) primers were used in the PCR. Only in-frame clones appear in the TCRdb table, and some are missing; sequencing was by immunoSEQ multiplex PCR. This sample has under 200,000 clones, with roughly 80% found just once. This entry comes from a study of cytomegalovirus exposure and HLA in healthy donors. Points from the study as a whole: The records held CMV serostatus as the only immune exposure information. Specific recognition of CMV antigens was confirmed in vitro for a few chains (all CMV-associated).

The CDR3 covers 14 residues. V lost 6 bases and J 3 bases, leaving 12 bases between the germline ends. The germline V gene encodes CDR1 MNHEY and CDR2 SVGAGI. The sample was PBMCs. The clonotype comes from a woman aged 40-49 years in good health and CMV-seropositive. The chain couples TRBV6-5 to TRBJ1-3; D uncertain. CDR3 sequence (DNA): TGTGCCAGCAGCCCCTCGTCGGGTGGAAACACCATATATTTT. Translation gives CASSPSSGGNTIYF.